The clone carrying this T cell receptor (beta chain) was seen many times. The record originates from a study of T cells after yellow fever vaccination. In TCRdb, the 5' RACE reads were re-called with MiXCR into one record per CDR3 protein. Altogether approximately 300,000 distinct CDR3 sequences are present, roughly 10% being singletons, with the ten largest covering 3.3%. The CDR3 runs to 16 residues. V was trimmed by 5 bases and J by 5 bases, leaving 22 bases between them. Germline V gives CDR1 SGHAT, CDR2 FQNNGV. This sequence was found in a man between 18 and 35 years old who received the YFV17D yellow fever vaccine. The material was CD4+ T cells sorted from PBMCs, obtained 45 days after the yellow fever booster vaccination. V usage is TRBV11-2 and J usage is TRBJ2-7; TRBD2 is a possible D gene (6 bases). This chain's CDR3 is CASSHIRHGGPHEQYF. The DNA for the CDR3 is TGTGCCAGCAGCCATATACGACACGGGGGTCCTCACGAGCAGTACTTC. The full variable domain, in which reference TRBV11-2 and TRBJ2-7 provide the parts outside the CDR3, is EAGVAQSPRYKIIEKRQSVAFWCNPISGHATLYWYQQILGQGPKLLIQFQNNGVVDDSQLPKDRFSAERLKGVDSTLKIQPAKLEDSAVYLCASSHIRHGGPHEQYFGPGTRLTVT.